This T cell receptor beta chain was sequenced for a study of shared clonotypes between healthy human individuals. TCRdb's copy holds only in-frame clones and misses some; the assay was immunoSEQ multiplex PCR. Of 800,000 to 1,200,000 clones in the sample, around 78% were seen once. The clonotype originates from a man younger than 30 in good health. Some clones in this sample may be carry-over from other donors' samples. Material for sequencing was memory CD4+ T cells from PBMCs. Documented subset: CD45RA-negative fraction.

Here the CDR3 reads CASSQGRSAAEQYF. In nucleotides, the CDR3 is TGCGCCAGCAGCCAAGGGCGATCTGCGGCCGAGCAGTACTTC. The rearrangement joins TRBV4-3 to TRBJ2-7; D is ambiguous. The germline V and J ends were trimmed by 1 base and 6 bases, with 13 bases remaining between them. Germline loops: CDR1 LGHNA, CDR2 YSLEER. CDR3 size: 14 residues.